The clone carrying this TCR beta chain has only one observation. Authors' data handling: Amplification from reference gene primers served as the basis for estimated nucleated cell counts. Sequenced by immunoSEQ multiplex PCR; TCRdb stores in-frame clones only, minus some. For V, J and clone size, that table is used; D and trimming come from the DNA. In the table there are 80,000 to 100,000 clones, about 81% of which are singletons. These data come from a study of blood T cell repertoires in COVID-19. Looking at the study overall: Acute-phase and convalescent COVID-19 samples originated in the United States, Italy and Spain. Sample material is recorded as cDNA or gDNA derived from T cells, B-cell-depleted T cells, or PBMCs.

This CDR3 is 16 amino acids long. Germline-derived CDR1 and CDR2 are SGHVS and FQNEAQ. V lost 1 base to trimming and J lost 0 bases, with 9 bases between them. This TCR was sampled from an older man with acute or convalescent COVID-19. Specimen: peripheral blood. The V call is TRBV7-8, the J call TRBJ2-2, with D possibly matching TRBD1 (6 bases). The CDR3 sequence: CASSLETGANTGELFF. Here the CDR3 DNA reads TGTGCCAGCAGCTTAGAGACAGGCGCGAACACCGGGGAGCTGTTTTTT.